Below, one T cell receptor beta chain is given with its context. The sample belongs to a study of blood T cell repertoires in COVID-19. Study as a whole: Italy, Spain and the United States were the sources of the convalescent and acute COVID-19 samples. PBMCs, B-cell-depleted T cells, or T cells provided the cDNA or gDNA that made up the material.

As handled by the study authors: Counts of nucleated cells, estimated from reference gene primer amplification, were obtained. Profiled with immunoSEQ multiplex PCR; TCRdb holds only in-frame clones, not every one. V, J and clone size were drawn from that table, and D and trimming were deduced from the DNA. The table records some 140,000 clones, about 86% of them present only once. The sequence derives from a woman in her fifties or sixties with acute or convalescent COVID-19. The sample was peripheral blood.

CDR3: CAISESRTGGRVQPQHF. The DNA of the CDR3 is TGTGCCATCAGTGAGTCGAGGACGGGCGGGCGGGTGCAGCCCCAGCATTTT. This chain links TRBV10-3 with TRBJ1-5; D uncertain. V lost 0 bases to trimming and J lost 7 bases, with 19 bases between them. This CDR3 has 17 residues. CDR1 ENHRY and CDR2 SYGVKD come from the germline V gene.